In this sample, the clone carrying this T cell receptor beta chain turned up many times. Its target is not known. Newly diagnosed hyperthyroidism patients aged 18 to 65 years had disease lasting under 2 months. Uncontrolled infection, other autoimmune disease, pregnancy or lactation barred patients from enrollment. V shed 0 bases, J shed 1 base, and the junction held 1 base outside the gene matches. Germline V CDR1 and CDR2: MNHNY, SVGAGI (reference sequence). The CDR3 is made up of 16 amino acids. The data derive from a study of T cells in Graves' hyperthyroidism and ophthalmopathy. Study conclusions and caveats: Most thyroid clonotypes with frequency above 0.001 were detected in blood. With a median lead of 6.5 months before onset, the model predicted ophthalmopathy.

RNA transcripts gave rise to amplified TCR beta CDR3 regions. With the HTBI primer set, the TCR CDR3 went through a first round of RT-PCR. MiXCR, run by TCRdb on the multiplex PCR reads, gives a single entry per CDR3 protein. This sample yields a few hundred thousand distinct CDR3 sequences, of which around a sixth are seen a single time; roughly 8% belongs to the top ten. This TCR came from a woman under 30 with Graves' hyperthyroidism. The chain joins TRBV6-6 to TRBJ2-5; TRBD2 aligns across 11 bases. The source material was blood. In DNA form, the CDR3 reads TGTGCCAGCAGTTACTCGGGGACTAGCGGCCAAGAGACCCAGTACTTC. Residues: CASSYSGTSGQETQYF.